This is a list of T cell receptor beta chains from one sample in a study of blood T cell repertoires in COVID-19. Sequencing was performed with immunoSEQ multiplex PCR; in TCRdb, only in-frame clones are kept and a portion is missing. The data show 180,000 or so clones, with around 80% seen just once and around 10% held by the top ten. The sequenced material came from PBMCs or T cells enriched from blood (not recorded which). All receptors derive from a man in his fifties who had recovered from COVID-19. The CDR3 runs from the conserved cysteine through the conserved F or W. A D gene is named only where the DNA matches it firmly. Size is stated for part of the rows, as once, few or many counts, or as a class when the clone is expanded.

clone_size j_call v_call d_call cdr3_nt cdr3_aa
NA TRBJ2-3 TRBV18 TRBD2 TGTGCCAGCTCACCAAGGACTAGCGGGCCGACAGCTCCGGATACGCAGTATTTT CASSPRTSGPTAPDTQYF
NA TRBJ2-5 TRBV5-5 NA TGTGCCAGCAGCCCCGACAGGCCACAAGAGACCCAGTACTTC CASSPDRPQETQYF
once TRBJ2-5 TRBV19 TRBD2 TGTGCCAGTGCCGTATTTAGCGGGAGGAGTAGGGCCCAGTACTTC CASAVFSGRSRAQYF
NA TRBJ2-2 TRBV10-3 TRBD1 TGTGCCATCAGTGAGTCGACGGGACAGAGGAACACCGGGGAGCTGTTTTTT CAISESTGQRNTGELFF
NA TRBJ2-2 TRBV27 TRBD1 TGTGCCAGCAGTTACGGGGCAGGGGGAGCCGGGGAGCTGTTTTTT CASSYGAGGAGELFF
NA TRBJ2-1 TRBV7-9 TRBD1 TGTGCCAGCAGCGTACGACAGGGAAGGAGGAAAAATGAGCAGTTCTTC CASSVRQGRRKNEQFF
NA TRBJ1-5 TRBV6-5 NA TGTGCCAGCAGTTACAGTATTGAGGGAGGGCCCCAGCATTTT CASSYSIEGGPQHF
NA TRBJ2-1 TRBV7-3 NA TGTGCCAGCGGGGAGGGGGTTCTCAATGAGCAGTTCTTC CASGEGVLNEQFF
NA TRBJ2-1 TRBV3-1/TRBV3-2 TRBD2 TGTGCCAGCAGCCAAAGCCGCCTAGCGGTCTACAATGAGCAGTTCTTC CASSQSRLAVYNEQFF
NA TRBJ1-1 TRBV6-2/TRBV6-3 TRBD1 TGTGCCAGCAGTTCCCTCGGGACAGTCAAATTCAAAGCTTTCTTT CASSSLGTVKFKAFF
NA TRBJ2-7 TRBV4-1 TRBD1 TGCGCCAGCAGCCAAGAGGATTGGACAGGGAGTTACGAGCAGTACTTC CASSQEDWTGSYEQYF
NA TRBJ1-3 TRBV4-2 NA TGTGCCAGCAGCCAAGCCCAGTCGGGAAACACCATATATTTT CASSQAQSGNTIYF
NA TRBJ2-3 TRBV28 NA TGTGCCAGCAGTCCCCACAGGGGACGGGAGCGGTTCGGAACAGATACGCAGTATTTT CASSPHRGRERFGTDTQYF
once TRBJ1-2 TRBV6-5 NA TGTGCCAGCAGTTACTCTTCCATTGATGGCTACACCTTC CASSYSSIDGYTF
NA TRBJ2-3 TRBV4-1 TRBD2 TGCGCCAGCAGCCAATTAGGGACTAGCGGAGTCACAGATACGCAGTATTTT CASSQLGTSGVTDTQYF
NA TRBJ1-6 TRBV5-1 TRBD1 TGCGCCAGCAGCTGGGACAGGGGCGATAATTCACCCCTCCACTTT CASSWDRGDNSPLHF
NA TRBJ1-1 TRBV19 NA TGTGCCAGTAGTGTAGAACAGGGTTTACGGAATGAAGCTTTCTTT CASSVEQGLRNEAFF
NA TRBJ2-1 TRBV14 TRBD1 TGTGCCAGCAGCCAAGCGCAGGGGGTAGGCAATGAGCAGTTCTTC CASSQAQGVGNEQFF
NA TRBJ2-1 TRBV9 TRBD2 TGTGCCAGCAGCGTAGATCAGCTAGCGGTAGGGTACAATGAGCAGTTCTTC CASSVDQLAVGYNEQFF
NA TRBJ2-4 TRBV24-1 TRBD1 TGTGCCACCAGTGAGGCCGGGACAGTCCAGTACTTC CATSEAGTVQYF
NA TRBJ2-7 TRBV19 TRBD2 TGTGCCAGTAATCTAGCGGGGGTGTTGACCTACGAGCAGTACTTC CASNLAGVLTYEQYF
few TRBJ2-7 TRBV7-2 NA TGTGCCAGCAGCTTAGATAACAGGAATCCCTACGAGCAGTACTTC CASSLDNRNPYEQYF
NA TRBJ2-1 TRBV4-1 NA TGCGCCAGCAGCCAAGCTTCCAGACTAGTTTCTAATGAGCAGTTCTTC CASSQASRLVSNEQFF
once TRBJ1-5 TRBV6-5 TRBD1 TGTGCCAGCAGTTACGATTACCGGGACAGCTCTAGGCATTTT CASSYDYRDSSRHF
NA TRBJ2-1 TRBV6-4 TRBD2 TGTGCCAGCAACCGAATAGCGGGAGGGCCTGTAAATGAGCAGTTCTTC CASNRIAGGPVNEQFF
once TRBJ2-1 TRBV27 TRBD2 TGTGCCAGCACACCTAGGGCTAGCGGAACCTACAATGAGCAGTTCTTC CASTPRASGTYNEQFF
NA TRBJ2-1 TRBV5-1 TRBD2 TGCGCCAGCAGCTTGGGTCTAGCGGAGCCCTACAATGAGCAGTTCTTC CASSLGLAEPYNEQFF
NA TRBJ1-3 TRBV9 NA TGTGCCAGCAGCGGACTACAGGGTCTCTCTGGAAACACCATATATTTT CASSGLQGLSGNTIYF
NA TRBJ1-5 TRBV5-1 NA TGCGCCAGCAGCCCGGCGGGCAATCAGCCCCAGCATTTT CASSPAGNQPQHF
NA TRBJ2-2 TRBV14 TRBD1 TGTGCCAGCAGCCATTTAGAGACAGGGGCCACCGGGGAGCTGTTTTTT CASSHLETGATGELFF
NA TRBJ2-1 TRBV7-6 NA TGTGCCAGCAGCCAAGGGTATACAGGGACCACACGTCACGATGAGCAGTTCTTC CASSQGYTGTTRHDEQFF
once TRBJ2-7 TRBV7-6 TRBD2 TGTGCCAGCAGCTCCCGACTAGCGGGAGCCTTATCGTACGAGCAGTACTTC CASSSRLAGALSYEQYF
NA TRBJ1-2 TRBV4-1 NA TGCGCCAGCAGCCCTGCGGGGGGCTATGGCTACACCTTC CASSPAGGYGYTF
NA TRBJ2-2 TRBV6-6 NA TGTGCCAGCAGCTCCTCAGACAGGAACCCCGGGGAGCTGTTTTTT CASSSSDRNPGELFF
NA TRBJ1-2 TRBV18 NA TGTGCCAGCTCACCTGGTATCGGGGCAGGGGCGCAACCCAGCTATGGCTACACCTTC CASSPGIGAGAQPSYGYTF
NA TRBJ2-2 TRBV2 NA TGTGCCAGCAGGGGTGAACAGGGCGGGGAGCTGTTTTTT CASRGEQGGELFF
NA TRBJ1-1 TRBV28 TRBD1 TGTGCCAGCGGCTCAGGGGGTCTGAACACTGAAGCTTTCTTT CASGSGGLNTEAFF
NA TRBJ2-7 TRBV28 TRBD2 TGTGCCAGCAGTTCGACCGGGACTATATACGAGCAGTACTTC CASSSTGTIYEQYF
few TRBJ1-2 TRBV12-3/TRBV12-4 NA TGTGCCAGCAGTCCGCTACAGGAAAGCTACACCTTC CASSPLQESYTF
NA TRBJ1-4 TRBV29-1 TRBD1 TGCAGCGTTGGAGACAGGGGAGAAAAACTGTTTTTT CSVGDRGEKLFF